This T cell receptor beta chain comes out of a study of OX40 agonist ivuxolimab in advanced cancers. Study information: While on treatment, patients had intravenous ivuxolimab at 0.01 to 10 mg/kg every 2 weeks.

The assay was immunoSEQ multiplex PCR, and TCRdb's table has in-frame clones only and misses some. The sample lists 35,000 or so clones, less than 90% occurring once. Study-level points and caveats: By week 6 at 0.1 to 3.0 mg/kg, blood CD4+ and CD8+ T cells had expanded clonally. Those patients achieving a partial response at 0.1-3.0 mg/kg showed among the lowest clonal expansion.

Points on this clone: The antigen is unknown.

This CDR3 region has 16 residues. Germline CDR1 and CDR2: MGHRA and YSYEKL. V lost 4 bases and J 3 bases, leaving 18 bases between the germline ends. V usage is TRBV4-1 and J usage is TRBJ1-1, with D maybe TRBD1 (6 bases). This receptor was taken from an adult with an advanced solid tumor such as melanoma, head and neck, liver or kidney cancer. The sequences come from CD4+ or CD8+ T cells sorted from blood, collected in a trial of the OX40 agonist ivuxolimab. The CDR3, as DNA: TGCGCCAGCAGCCCAAGTCCCGGGGGGCTGGACACTGAAGCTTTCTTT. This codes for CASSPSPGGLDTEAFF.